The clone carrying this T cell receptor beta chain was seen only a few times. This entry is derived from a study of patients and donors after allogeneic stem cell transplantation. TCRdb reanalysed the RT-PCR reads using MiXCR and keeps one entry per CDR3 protein. The table shows about 230,000 distinct CDR3 sequences, with less than 15% occurring only once. The ends were cut back, 2 bases at V and 4 bases at J, with 12 bases in the middle. The CDR3 is 14 amino acids. Germline lookup yields CDR1 MNHEY and CDR2 SVGAGI. This clonotype was sampled from a human donor who was either an allogeneic HSCT recipient or a stem cell or donor lymphocyte infusion donor (not recorded which). It is not recorded whose cells these are; they may come from a transplant donor. The V gene is TRBV6-5, the J gene TRBJ2-7, with unresolved D. Sequenced material: blood, either unsorted or a sorted T cell fraction (not recorded which). The CDR3 sequence: CASSYVGLGYEQYF. The CDR3 DNA is TGTGCCAGCAGTTACGTGGGTCTAGGTTACGAGCAGTACTTC.